The 22 T cell receptor beta chains presented below share a single source sample, sequenced in a study of early T cells in non-severe SARS-CoV-2 infection. TCRdb used MiXCR to reprocess the 5' RACE reads, holding one entry per CDR3 protein. In the table there are about 88,000 distinct CDR3 sequences, about 15% of which are singletons. Sequencing was carried out using whole blood. These receptors came from an adult who was a healthcare worker with PCR-confirmed SARS-CoV-2 infection or an uninfected control (not recorded which).

This clonotype has only a few counts. The genes are TRBV5-4 and TRBJ2-1; 14 bases align to TRBD2. The CDR3 spans 16 residues. Germline loops: CDR1 SGHNT, CDR2 YYREEE (reference sequence). V shed 3 bases and J 9 bases; nucleotides not matched to a gene: 8. Here the CDR3 DNA reads TGTGCCAGCAGCTCTAAGACTAGCGGGAGGGACAGTGAGCAGTTCTTC. Its translation: CASSSKTSGRDSEQFF.

The CDR3 DNA is TGTGCCAGCAGTTTGGGGGGGGGCGGTCCCTACAATGAGCAGTTCTTC. It is translated as CASSLGGGGPYNEQFF. This chain uses TRBV27 with TRBJ2-1; TRBD2 is a possible D gene (7 bases). V shed 3 bases and J shed 2 bases, with 14 bases lying between them. Germline CDR1 is MNHEY and CDR2 is SMNVEV (reference sequence). The CDR3 is 16 amino acids.

The J gene is TRBJ1-2, the V gene TRBV7-9; D unresolved. The germline V and J ends were trimmed by 5 bases and 0 bases, with 10 bases remaining between them. The germline V gene has CDR1 SEHNR and CDR2 FQNEAQ (reference sequence). The CDR3 totals 14 residues. The CDR3 sequence: CASSPPLANYGYTF. In DNA form, the CDR3 reads TGTGCCAGCAGCCCTCCATTAGCTAACTATGGCTACACCTTC.

This clonotype was observed a few times. The chain is built from TRBV15 and TRBJ2-5; the D is unclear. Germline V gene lookup returns CDR1 LNHNV and CDR2 YYDKDF (reference sequence). This CDR3 region has 13 residues. The ends were cut back, 2 bases at V and 5 bases at J, with 9 bases in the middle. CDR3 sequence (DNA): TGTGCCACCAGCAGACCCCCCCCGGAGACCCAGTACTTC. This translates into CATSRPPPETQYF.

This clonotype has a count of ten or more. The V and J genes are TRBV10-3 and TRBJ2-2; 9 nucleotides match TRBD1. CDR1 ENHRY and CDR2 SYGVKD come from the germline V gene. Trimming at V came to 6 bases and at J to 6 bases, leaving 2 bases not matched to a gene. CDR3 length equals 13 residues. The DNA for the CDR3 is TGTGCCATCAGGGGACAGGGCCCCGGGGAGCTGTTTTTT. Translated: CAIRGQGPGELFF.

The V gene is TRBV3-1, the J gene TRBJ2-1, with unresolved D. Germline-derived CDR1 and CDR2 are LGHDT and YNNKEL (reference sequence). The CDR3 runs to 14 residues. V lost 4 bases to trimming and J lost 2 bases, with 9 bases between them. Here the CDR3 reads CASSPRSTYNEQFF. The DNA of the CDR3 is TGTGCCAGCAGCCCCCGGTCAACCTACAATGAGCAGTTCTTC.

This clonotype showed up many times. Here the CDR3 reads CASSPSNWRAYEQYF. The CDR3 DNA reads TGTGCCAGCAGCCCCTCTAATTGGAGGGCCTACGAGCAGTACTTC. The chain joins TRBV5-5 to TRBJ2-7, with D possibly TRBD2 on 6 matching bases. CDR3 length: 15 residues. From germline, CDR1 is SGHKS and CDR2 YYEKEE (reference sequence). The V and J ends lost 4 bases and 2 bases respectively, with 16 bases between them.

This clonotype was seen more than once but under ten times. The chain joins TRBV7-8 to TRBJ2-3, with a tentative D call TRBD2 (5 bases). V dropped 10 bases and J dropped 6 bases, with 17 bases sitting between them. The CDR3 sequence is 13 residues long. Germline V gene sequence: CDR1 SGHVS, CDR2 FQNEAQ. This CDR3 reads CATGLQVLDTQYF. In DNA form, the CDR3 reads TGTGCCACCGGACTCCAAGTTCTGGATACGCAGTATTTT.

CDR3 in DNA: TGTGCCAGCAGGGTAAATAGCGGGATCTCCGGGGAGCTGTTTTTT. Protein: CASRVNSGISGELFF. V gene TRBV6-1 combines with J gene TRBJ2-2; 8 bases line up with TRBD2. The germline CDR1 and CDR2 sequences are MNHNS and SASEGT. The CDR3 length is 15 residues. V dropped 6 bases and J dropped 6; count of bases not matched to a gene: 9.

The chain uses TRBV6-2 or TRBV6-3 and TRBJ1-2; 8 positions agree with TRBD1. The J segment lost 7 bases and the V segment lost 2 bases, leaving 9 bases of the junction unmatched. The CDR3 covers 15 residues. Germline CDR1 reads MNHEY; CDR2 reads SVGEGT. DNA of the CDR3: TGTGCCAGCAGTTACCTAGGACAGGGAGCCTCTGGCTACACCTTC. It codes for CASSYLGQGASGYTF.

V and J are TRBV28 and TRBJ2-1, with TRBD2 matching 8 bases. The V gene's germline CDR1 is MDHEN and CDR2 SYDVKM. V trimming: 11 bases; J trimming: 10 bases; junction bases outside the gene matches: 7. The CDR3 loop spans 11 amino acids. The CDR3: CAASGSGEQFF. The DNA for the CDR3 is TGTGCCGCAAGCGGGAGTGGAGAGCAGTTCTTC. The full variable domain, completed using reference TRBV28 and TRBJ2-1, is DVKVTQSSRYLVKRTGEKVFLECVQDMDHENMFWYRQDPGLGLRLIYFSYDVKMKEKGDIPEGYSVSREKKERFSLILESASTNQTSMYLCAASGSGEQFFGPGTRLTVL.

CDR3: CASSRTSGIYNEQFF. The CDR3, as DNA: TGCGCCAGCAGCAGGACTAGCGGGATATACAATGAGCAGTTCTTC. The chain couples TRBV5-1 to TRBJ2-1; 12 bases fit TRBD2. This CDR3 has 15 amino acids. Germline CDR1 reads SGHRS; CDR2 reads YFSETQ. The ends lost 4 bases at V and 4 bases at J; junction bases unmatched: 3. Full variable domain (missing parts from reference TRBV5-1 and TRBJ2-1): KAGVTQTPRYLIKTRGQQVTLSCSPISGHRSVSWYQQTPGQGLQFLFEYFSETQRNKGNFPGRFSGRQFSNSRSEMNVSTLELGDSALYLCASSRTSGIYNEQFFGPGTRLTVL.

This clonotype was counted between two and nine times. The chain has TRBV28 and TRBJ2-5; TRBD1 agrees at 8 bases. CDR3 length: 14 residues. Germline CDR1 reads MDHEN; CDR2 reads SYDVKM. The V segment lost 3 bases and the J segment 2 bases; nucleotides outside the gene matches: 2. The CDR3 DNA follows: TGTGCCAGCAGTTTCCGGACAGGGCAAGAGACCCAGTACTTC. As protein: CASSFRTGQETQYF.

This clonotype was observed a few times. Germline and junction disagree at one end, which may indicate a read error. The rearrangement uses TRBV6-2 or TRBV6-3 and TRBJ1-1, with TRBD1 identical over 10 bases. Germline CDR1 reads MNHEY; CDR2 reads SVGEGT. This CDR3 comprises 12 residues. The CDR3 coding sequence is TGTGCCACGGGACAGGGGACCTTTGAAGTTTTCTTT. Translation gives CATGQGTFEVFF.

With respect to this clonotype: At one end the junction does not follow the germline gene, possibly because of a read error. V is TRBV20-1 and J is TRBJ2-5; D is perhaps TRBD2 (7 bases). Germline CDR1 reads DFQATT; CDR2 reads SNEGSKA (reference sequence). The CDR3 is 13 amino acids. CDR3 DNA: TGCAGTGCTAGCCCAGCGGGACAAGTGACCCAGTACTTC. Amino acids: CSASPAGQVTQYF.

This clonotype was seen only a few times. The chain employs TRBV7-9 and TRBJ2-7; 9 bases are shared with TRBD1. The trim removed 5 bases at V and 3 bases at J, leaving 8 bases unmatched. Germline loops: CDR1 SEHNR, CDR2 FQNEAQ (reference sequence). The CDR3 is 15 residues long. The CDR3 nucleotides are TGTGCCAGCAGCAGCGGACAGGGGAAATTCTACGAGCAGTACTTC. Its translation: CASSSGQGKFYEQYF.

The sample holds a few counts of this clonotype. The chain carries TRBV29-1 and TRBJ1-1, with D perhaps TRBD1 (6 bases). Germline CDR1 SQVTM, CDR2 ANQGSEA. Trimming shortened V by 6 bases and J by 2 bases, and 16 bases separated the two germline ends. The CDR3 is made up of 14 amino acids. CDR3 coding DNA: TGCAGCGTGCGACCGGGACAACTAAACACTGAAGCTTTCTTT. Translation: CSVRPGQLNTEAFF.

This clonotype turned up a few times. The chain employs TRBV5-1 and TRBJ2-3; tentative D call: TRBD2 (6 bases). CDR3 length equals 15 residues. Germline V CDR1 and CDR2: SGHRS, YFSETQ. The V end lost 9 bases, the J end lost 3 bases, and 20 bases lay between the germline ends. The CDR3 reads CATTGGTLGTDTQYF. The CDR3 DNA reads as TGCGCCACCACCGGAGGGACCCTAGGGACAGATACGCAGTATTTT.

The table lists this clonotype with a few counts. V usage is TRBV28 and J usage is TRBJ2-5, with 7 bases lining up with TRBD1. The CDR3 is 13 amino acids. V dropped 11 bases and J dropped 3; count of bases not matched to a gene: 9. The germline V gene encodes CDR1 MDHEN and CDR2 SYDVKM. The CDR3 DNA reads TGTGCCGTGCCGGGACAGCCGGAAGAGACCCAGTACTTC. As protein: CAVPGQPEETQYF.

This clonotype was seen only once. The gene calls are TRBV12-3 or TRBV12-4 and TRBJ2-1; no clear D gene. Deletions cut 3 bases from V and 6 bases from J, with 9 bases between. The CDR3 runs to 13 residues. The CDR3 protein is CASSFVSANEQFF. DNA for the CDR3: TGTGCCAGCAGTTTTGTTAGTGCCAATGAGCAGTTCTTC.

The chain is built from TRBV28 and TRBJ1-3; perhaps TRBD1 as D (5 bases). Germline CDR1 and CDR2: MDHEN and SYDVKM. V shed 6 bases and J shed 4 bases, with 19 bases lying between them. The CDR3 length is 16 residues. The CDR3 protein is CASSQPVGARGNTIYF. The DNA for the CDR3 is TGTGCCAGCAGCCAACCTGTAGGGGCGCGAGGAAACACCATATATTTT.

This clonotype was detected many times. The chain couples TRBV6-6 to TRBJ2-7; TRBD2 agrees at 10 bases. The CDR3 length is 15 residues. V dropped 0 bases and J dropped 6; count of bases not matched to a gene: 5. Germline lookup yields CDR1 MNHNY and CDR2 SVGAGI (reference sequence). The CDR3 protein is CASSYSPSGSGEQYF. The CDR3 coding sequence is TGTGCCAGCAGTTACTCCCCTAGCGGGAGCGGCGAGCAGTACTTC.